The 4 T cell receptor beta chains presented below share a single source sample, sequenced in a study of T cell responses to AZD1222 COVID-19 vaccine. Sequenced by immunoSEQ multiplex PCR; TCRdb stores in-frame clones only, minus some. The table has over 95,000 clones, approximately 87% seen once. Sample: peripheral blood, taken on day 0 of AZD1222 vaccination. The receptors come from an adult in good health.

The rearrangement links TRBV20-1 to TRBJ2-2; D is uncertain. V lost 0 bases and J lost 7, with 3 bases in between. The CDR3 sequence is 11 residues long. Germline V gene data show CDR1 as DFQATT and CDR2 as SNEGSKA (reference sequence). Written as DNA, the CDR3 is TGCAGTGCTAGAGATTACGGGGAGCTGTTTTTT. Its translation: CSARDYGELFF.

The chain carries TRBV5-6 and TRBJ2-3; D not resolved. Germline loops: CDR1 SGHDT, CDR2 YYEEEE. V was trimmed by 0 bases and J by 2 bases, leaving 10 bases between them. The CDR3 has 15 amino acids. The CDR3 loop is CASSLGRTLTDTQYF. Here the CDR3 DNA reads TGTGCCAGCAGCTTGGGACGGACCCTCACAGATACGCAGTATTTT.

V and J are TRBV30 and TRBJ2-1, with 14 bases aligning to TRBD2. The CDR3 spans 15 residues. Germline-derived CDR1 and CDR2 are GTSNPN and SVGIG (reference sequence). The V segment lost 6 bases and the J segment 8 bases; nucleotides outside the gene matches: 9. The CDR3 is CACTGTSGRADEQFF. DNA of the CDR3: TGTGCCTGTACCGGGACTAGCGGGAGAGCCGATGAGCAGTTCTTC.

The chain is built from TRBV5-1 and TRBJ1-2; no clear D gene. This CDR3 is 17 amino acids long. The germline gives CDR1 SGHRS, CDR2 YFSETQ. Trimming cost V 2 bases and J 1 base, with 18 bases left between them. In DNA, the CDR3 is TGCGCCAGCAGCTTCCAAGGACCGACACTTTATAACTATGGCTACACCTTC. This translates into CASSFQGPTLYNYGYTF.